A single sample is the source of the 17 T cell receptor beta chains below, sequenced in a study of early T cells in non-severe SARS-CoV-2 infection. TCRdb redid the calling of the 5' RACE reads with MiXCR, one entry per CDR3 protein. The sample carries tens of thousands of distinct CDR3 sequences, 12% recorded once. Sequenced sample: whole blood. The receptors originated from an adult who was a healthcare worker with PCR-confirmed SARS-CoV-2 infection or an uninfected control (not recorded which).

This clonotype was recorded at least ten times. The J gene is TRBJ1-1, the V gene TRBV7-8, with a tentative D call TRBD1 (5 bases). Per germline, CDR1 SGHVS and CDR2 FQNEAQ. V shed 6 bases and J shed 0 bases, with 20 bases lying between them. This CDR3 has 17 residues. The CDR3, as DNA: TGTGCCAGCAGGGCCAGTGGGGGGATCATTATGAACACTGAAGCTTTCTTT. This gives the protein CASRASGGIIMNTEAFF.

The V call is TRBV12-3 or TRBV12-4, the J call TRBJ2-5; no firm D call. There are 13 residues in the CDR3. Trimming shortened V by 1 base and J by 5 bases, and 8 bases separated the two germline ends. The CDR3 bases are TGTGCCAGCAGTTTAGACGGTTCGGAGACCCAGTACTTC. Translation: CASSLDGSETQYF.

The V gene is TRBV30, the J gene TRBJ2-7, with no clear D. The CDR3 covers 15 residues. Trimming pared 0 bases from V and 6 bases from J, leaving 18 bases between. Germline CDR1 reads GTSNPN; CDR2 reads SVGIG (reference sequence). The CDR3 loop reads CAWSVLSTTASEQYF. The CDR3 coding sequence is TGTGCCTGGAGTGTATTGTCTACTACAGCTTCCGAGCAGTACTTC. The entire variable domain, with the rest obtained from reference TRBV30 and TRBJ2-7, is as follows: SQTIHQWPATLVQPVGSPLSLECTVEGTSNPNLYWYRQAAGRGLQLLFYSVGIGQISSEVPQNLSASRPQDRQFILSSKKLLLSDSGFYLCAWSVLSTTASEQYFGPGTRLTVT.

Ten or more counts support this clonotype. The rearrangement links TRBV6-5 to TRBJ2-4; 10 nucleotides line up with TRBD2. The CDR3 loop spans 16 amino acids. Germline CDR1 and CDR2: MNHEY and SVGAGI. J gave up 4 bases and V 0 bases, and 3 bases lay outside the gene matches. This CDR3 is CASSYSERGGKNIQYF. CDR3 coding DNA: TGTGCCAGCAGTTACTCGGAGCGGGGGGGAAAAAACATTCAGTACTTC.

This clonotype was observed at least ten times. In DNA form, the CDR3 reads TGCAGTGCCAAGCCGGGGACTAGCGGGGTCTCGCAGTATTTT. Its protein product is CSAKPGTSGVSQYF. This rearrangement joins TRBV20-1 to TRBJ2-3; the match to TRBD2 covers 13 bases. The ends lost 6 bases at V and 10 bases at J; junction bases unmatched: 10. Germline CDR1 and CDR2: DFQATT and SNEGSKA (reference sequence). This CDR3 has 14 residues.

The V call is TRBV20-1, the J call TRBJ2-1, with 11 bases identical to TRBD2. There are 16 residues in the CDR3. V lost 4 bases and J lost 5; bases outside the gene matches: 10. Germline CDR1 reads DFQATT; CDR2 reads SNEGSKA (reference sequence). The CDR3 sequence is CSAKSSGGFKNNEQFF. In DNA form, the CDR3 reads TGCAGTGCTAAATCTAGCGGGGGGTTTAAAAACAATGAGCAGTTCTTC.

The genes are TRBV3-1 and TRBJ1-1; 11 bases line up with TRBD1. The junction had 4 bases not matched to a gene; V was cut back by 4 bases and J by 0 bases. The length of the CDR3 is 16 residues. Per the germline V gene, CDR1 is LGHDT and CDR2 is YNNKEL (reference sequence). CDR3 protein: CASSPGQGELNTEAFF. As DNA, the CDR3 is TGTGCCAGCAGCCCGGGACAGGGGGAACTGAACACTGAAGCTTTCTTT. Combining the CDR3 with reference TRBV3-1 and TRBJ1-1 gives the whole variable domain DTAVSQTPKYLVTQMGNDKSIKCEQNLGHDTMYWYKQDSKKFLKIMFSYNNKELIINETVPNRFSPKSPDKAHLNLHINSLELGDSAVYFCASSPGQGELNTEAFFGQGTRLTVV.

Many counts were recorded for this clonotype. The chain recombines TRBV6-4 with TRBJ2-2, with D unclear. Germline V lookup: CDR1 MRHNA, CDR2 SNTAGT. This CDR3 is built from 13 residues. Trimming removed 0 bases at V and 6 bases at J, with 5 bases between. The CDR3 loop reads CASSDSYPGELFF. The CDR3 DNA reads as TGTGCCAGCAGTGACTCTTACCCCGGGGAGCTGTTTTTT.

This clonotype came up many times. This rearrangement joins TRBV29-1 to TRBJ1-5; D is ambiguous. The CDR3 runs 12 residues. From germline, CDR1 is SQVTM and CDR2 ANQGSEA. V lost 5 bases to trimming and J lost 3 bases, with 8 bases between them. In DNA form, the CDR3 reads TGCAGCGTTTCAGGAGTCAATCAGCCCCAGCATTTT. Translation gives CSVSGVNQPQHF.

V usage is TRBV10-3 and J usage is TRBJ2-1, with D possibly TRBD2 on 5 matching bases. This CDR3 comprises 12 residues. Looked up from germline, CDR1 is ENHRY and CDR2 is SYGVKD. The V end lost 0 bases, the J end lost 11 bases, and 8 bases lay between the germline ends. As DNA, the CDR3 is TGTGCCATCAGTGAGTCAGAGGGCCAGCAGTTCTTC. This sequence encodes CAISESEGQQFF.

The CDR3 coding sequence is TGTGCCAGCAGCTTGGTGAACAGGGCCTACGAGCAGTACTTC. It encodes CASSLVNRAYEQYF. The rearrangement links TRBV5-6 to TRBJ2-7; a possible D gene is TRBD1 (6 bases). CDR1 is SGHDT and CDR2 is YYEEEE in the germline V gene. Trimming shortened V by 0 bases and J by 2 bases, and 9 bases separated the two germline ends. The CDR3 has 14 residues.

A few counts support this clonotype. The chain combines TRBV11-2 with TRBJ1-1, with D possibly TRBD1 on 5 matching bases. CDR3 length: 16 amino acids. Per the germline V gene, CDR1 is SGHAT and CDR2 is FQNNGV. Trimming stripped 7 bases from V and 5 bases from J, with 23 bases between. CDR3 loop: CASTFGPGTRGTEAFF. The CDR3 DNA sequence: TGTGCCAGCACCTTTGGTCCCGGGACCCGTGGTACTGAAGCTTTCTTT.

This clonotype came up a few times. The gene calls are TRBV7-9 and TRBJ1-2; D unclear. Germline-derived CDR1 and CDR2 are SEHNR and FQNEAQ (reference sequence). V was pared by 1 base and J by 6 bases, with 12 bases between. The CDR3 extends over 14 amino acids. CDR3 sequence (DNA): TGTGCCAGCAGCTTAGTCTCCGCCTTGGATGGCTACACCTTC. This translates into CASSLVSALDGYTF.

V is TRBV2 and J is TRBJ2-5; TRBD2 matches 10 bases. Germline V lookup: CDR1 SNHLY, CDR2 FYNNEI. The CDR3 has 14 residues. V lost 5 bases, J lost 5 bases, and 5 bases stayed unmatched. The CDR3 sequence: CASSRAGGRETQYF. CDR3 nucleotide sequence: TGTGCCAGCAGTCGAGCGGGGGGGCGTGAGACCCAGTACTTC. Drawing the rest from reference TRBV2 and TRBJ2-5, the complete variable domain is EPEVTQTPSHQVTQMGQEVILRCVPISNHLYFYWYRQILGQKVEFLVSFYNNEISEKSEIFDDQFSVERPDGSNFTLKIRSTKLEDSAMYFCASSRAGGRETQYFGPGTRLLVL.

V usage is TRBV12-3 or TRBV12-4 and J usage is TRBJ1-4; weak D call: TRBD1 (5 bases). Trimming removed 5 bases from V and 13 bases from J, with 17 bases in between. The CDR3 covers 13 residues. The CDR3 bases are TGTGCCAGCAGTCCCTTTGGGGGAGAGGGACTGTTTTTT. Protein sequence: CASSPFGGEGLFF.

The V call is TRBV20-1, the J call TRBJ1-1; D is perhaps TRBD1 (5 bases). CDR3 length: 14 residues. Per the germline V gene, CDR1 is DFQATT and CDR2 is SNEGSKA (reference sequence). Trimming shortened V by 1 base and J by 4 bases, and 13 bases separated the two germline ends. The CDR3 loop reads CSARAGRGSTEAFF. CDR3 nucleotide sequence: TGCAGTGCTAGAGCAGGAAGGGGATCCACTGAAGCTTTCTTT.

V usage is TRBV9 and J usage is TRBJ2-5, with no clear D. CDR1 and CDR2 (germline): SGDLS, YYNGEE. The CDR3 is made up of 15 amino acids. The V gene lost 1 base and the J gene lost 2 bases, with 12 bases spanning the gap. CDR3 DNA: TGTGCCAGCAGCGTATCCCCAAACGGACAAGAGACCCAGTACTTC. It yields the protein CASSVSPNGQETQYF. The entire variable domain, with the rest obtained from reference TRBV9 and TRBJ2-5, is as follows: DSGVTQTPKHLITATGQRVTLRCSPRSGDLSVYWYQQSLDQGLQFLIQYYNGEERAKGNILERFSAQQFPDLHSELNLSSLELGDSALYFCASSVSPNGQETQYFGPGTRLLVL.